The 30 T cell receptor beta chains below all came from one sample that was sequenced in a study of blood T cell repertoires in COVID-19. Sequencing used immunoSEQ multiplex PCR; TCRdb keeps in-frame clones, though not all of them. This sample has under 150,000 clones, with 70% to 90% found just once. The sample comprised peripheral blood. These receptors all come from a human donor in a cohort sampled during active COVID-19.

The chain uses TRBV27 and TRBJ2-1; perhaps TRBD2 as D (6 bases). CDR1 and CDR2 from the germline V gene are MNHEY and SMNVEV (reference sequence). V gave up 6 bases and J gave up 10 bases, with 16 bases separating them. The CDR3 covers 13 residues. The CDR3 region is CASSFRREWEQFF. CDR3 DNA: TGTGCCAGCAGCTTTAGGAGGGAGTGGGAGCAGTTCTTC.

This sequence joins TRBV5-5 and TRBJ2-3; the match to TRBD2 covers 11 bases. This CDR3 is built from 16 residues. The ends lost 3 bases at V and 3 bases at J; junction bases unmatched: 6. Germline V lookup: CDR1 SGHKS, CDR2 YYEKEE (reference sequence). CDR3 amino acids: CASSSPSGGMTDTQYF. As DNA, the CDR3 is TGTGCCAGCAGCTCCCCTAGCGGGGGGATGACAGATACGCAGTATTTT.

The gene calls are TRBV27 and TRBJ1-2; D is uncertain. The CDR3 sequence is 13 residues long. The germline V gene has CDR1 MNHEY and CDR2 SMNVEV (reference sequence). Trimming removed 6 bases from V and 2 bases from J, with 10 bases in between. CDR3 nucleotides: TGTGCCAGCAGCACCCGACACAACTATGGCTACACCTTC. Translated, it gives CASSTRHNYGYTF.

J is TRBJ2-7 and V is TRBV18, with 9 bases that match TRBD1. CDR1 and CDR2 from the germline V gene are KGHSH and LQKENI. V lost 6 bases to trimming and J lost 4 bases; unmatched junction nucleotides: 7. This CDR3 spans 14 amino acids. CDR3 sequence reads: CASSSPGQGYEQYF. The CDR3 bases are TGTGCCAGCTCCTCACCGGGACAGGGTTACGAGCAGTACTTC.

This clone was recorded only once. The chain carries TRBV3-1 (or the pseudogene TRBV3-2) and TRBJ2-1; a weak D match, TRBD1 (5 bases). Germline V gene sequence: CDR1 LGHDT, CDR2 YNNKEL (reference sequence). V was trimmed by 0 bases and J by 3 bases, leaving 9 bases between them. The CDR3 length is 15 residues. CDR3 bases: TGTGCCAGCAGCCAAGATGGGGCTGACTACAATGAGCAGTTCTTC. The encoded protein is CASSQDGADYNEQFF.

The chain joins TRBV3-1 (or the pseudogene TRBV3-2) to TRBJ2-5, with no clear D. Between the trimmed V and J ends, which lost 0 bases and 2 bases, there was a span of 10 bases. CDR3 length: 15 amino acids. CDR1 LGHDT and CDR2 YNNKEL come from the germline V gene (reference sequence). In nucleotides, the CDR3 is TGTGCCAGCAGCCAAGATCACACCCCTCAAGAGACCCAGTACTTC. This translates into CASSQDHTPQETQYF.

The J gene is TRBJ2-7, the V gene TRBV6-5; D is ambiguous. CDR1 is MNHEY and CDR2 is SVGAGI in the germline V gene. CDR3 length: 15 residues. Trimming cost V 5 bases and J 6 bases, with 20 bases left between them. The CDR3 protein is CASSPRNRVEGEQYF. The CDR3, as DNA: TGTGCCAGCAGTCCCCGAAACCGGGTTGAAGGCGAGCAGTACTTC.

This chain links TRBV7-3 with TRBJ1-1; D gene uncertain. Looked up from germline, CDR1 is SGHTA and CDR2 is FQGTGA. There are 15 residues in the CDR3. The V gene lost 2 bases and the J gene lost 3 bases, with 13 bases spanning the gap. In DNA, the CDR3 is TGTGCCAGCAGCTTAGTCCCCACCCGGGACACTGAAGCTTTCTTT. This gives the protein CASSLVPTRDTEAFF.

The V gene is TRBV11-2, the J gene TRBJ2-1; D ambiguous. Trimming took 0 bases from V and 0 from J, leaving 6 bases between them. The germline V gene has CDR1 SGHAT and CDR2 FQNNGV. The CDR3 is made up of 15 amino acids. CDR3 sequence (DNA): TGTGCCAGCAGCTTAGAGGTGAGCTCCTACAATGAGCAGTTCTTC. Encoded protein: CASSLEVSSYNEQFF.

The rearrangement uses TRBV4-2 and TRBJ2-3, with TRBD2 matching over 8 bases. This CDR3 is built from 17 residues. Germline CDR1 LGHNA, CDR2 YNFKEQ. V dropped 4 bases and J dropped 6; count of bases not matched to a gene: 15. Here the CDR3 DNA reads TGTGCCAGCAGCCCTCTGATAAGCGGGGGTAAGAGGGATACGCAGTATTTT. It yields the protein CASSPLISGGKRDTQYF.

The chain links TRBV2 to TRBJ2-1; 8 bases fit TRBD2. CDR1 is SNHLY, CDR2 FYNNEI, per germline. V was pared by 4 bases and J by 6 bases, with 11 bases of the junction left unmatched. The CDR3 is 16 residues long. The CDR3 region is CASSARGGRVFNEQFF. The DNA for the CDR3 is TGTGCCAGCAGTGCCCGGGGGGGCCGGGTATTCAATGAGCAGTTCTTC.

This chain connects TRBV19 to TRBJ1-5; D may be TRBD1 (6 bases). Looked up from germline, CDR1 is LNHDA and CDR2 is SQIVND (reference sequence). The CDR3 is 15 amino acids. Trimming cost V 3 bases and J 7 bases, with 16 bases left between them. For the CDR3, the DNA is TGTGCCAGTAGTATTACCGCTGGGGGCCGACAGCCCCAGCATTTT. Protein: CASSITAGGRQPQHF.

J is TRBJ2-5 and V is TRBV6-6, with D possibly TRBD2 on 6 matching bases. The V and J ends lost 4 bases and 5 bases respectively, with 20 bases between them. Germline assignment: CDR1 MNHNY and CDR2 SVGAGI (reference sequence). This CDR3 region has 16 residues. CDR3 coding DNA: TGTGCCAGCAGTTCCGTCCGGGGGACTTGGGGGGAGACCCAGTACTTC. This gives the protein CASSSVRGTWGETQYF.

The chain recombines TRBV5-1 with TRBJ2-5; D is unresolved. Trimming cost V 0 bases and J 4 bases, with 10 bases left between them. Germline V gene lookup returns CDR1 SGHRS and CDR2 YFSETQ. CDR3 length: 14 amino acids. In nucleotides, the CDR3 is TGCGCCAGCAGCTTGGTTGGTAGTGCAGAGACCCAGTACTTC. This encodes CASSLVGSAETQYF.

This clone occurred once. V is TRBV15 and J is TRBJ1-5, with a tentative D call TRBD1 (5 bases). This CDR3 has 15 residues. The germline V and J ends were trimmed by 1 base and 7 bases, with 14 bases remaining between them. In germline, CDR1 is LNHNV, CDR2 YYDKDF (reference sequence). CDR3 residues: CATSRAGQGIQPQHF. The CDR3 DNA reads as TGTGCCACCAGCAGAGCAGGCCAGGGTATACAGCCCCAGCATTTT.

The chain recombines TRBV4-3 with TRBJ1-4; TRBD1 might be the D (5 bases). The CDR3 runs 14 residues. V lost 4 bases to trimming and J lost 7 bases, with 13 bases between them. Germline loops: CDR1 LGHNA, CDR2 YSLEER. The CDR3 DNA reads TGCGCCAGCAGCCGGAAAGGGGTGGCTGAAAAACTGTTTTTT. It is translated as CASSRKGVAEKLFF.

CDR3 DNA sequence: TGTGCCAGCAGCAAACTTCAGGTTGTGATGGGCAATCAGCCCCAGCATTTT. The encoded protein is CASSKLQVVMGNQPQHF. The chain couples TRBV21-1 to TRBJ1-5; the table's D call, TRBD1, was not checked against the DNA. TRBV21-1 is reported as a pseudogene. The CDR3 extends over 17 amino acids.

The chain couples TRBV3-1 (or the pseudogene TRBV3-2) to TRBJ1-2; weak D call: TRBD1 (5 bases). Germline V lookup: CDR1 LGHDT, CDR2 YNNKEL (reference sequence). Between the trimmed V and J ends, which lost 4 bases and 8 bases, there was a span of 17 bases. This CDR3 is built from 14 residues. CDR3 in amino acids: CASSPTLQGQGYTF. The CDR3 coding sequence is TGTGCCAGCAGCCCTACCTTGCAGGGTCAAGGCTACACCTTC.

The chain is built from TRBV2 and TRBJ1-1; TRBD1 is a possible D gene (5 bases). The CDR3 contains 15 residues. Germline CDR1 is SNHLY and CDR2 is FYNNEI. V was pared by 6 bases and J by 0 bases, with 14 bases between. CDR3 nucleotide sequence: TGTGCCAGCAGGCCTGGGGGGGGAGTGAACACTGAAGCTTTCTTT. The encoded protein is CASRPGGGVNTEAFF.

J is TRBJ2-5 and V is TRBV5-1; 10 bases match TRBD1. The J segment lost 4 bases and the V segment lost 4 bases, leaving 7 bases of the junction unmatched. Looked up from germline, CDR1 is SGHRS and CDR2 is YFSETQ. This CDR3 spans 15 amino acids. CDR3 sequence (DNA): TGCGCCAGCAGCCGGGGACAGGGGTCGGGAGAGACCCAGTACTTC. Translating gives CASSRGQGSGETQYF.

The chain couples TRBV5-6 to TRBJ1-3; no reliable D call. The CDR3 totals 12 residues. CDR1 SGHDT and CDR2 YYEEEE come from the germline V gene. The ends were cut back, 7 bases at V and 0 bases at J, with 5 bases in the middle. The CDR3 sequence: CASSRSGNTIYF. The CDR3 DNA reads as TGTGCCAGCTCTCGCTCTGGAAACACCATATATTTT.

The gene calls are TRBV4-1 and TRBJ2-5; no reliable D call. From germline, CDR1 is MGHRA and CDR2 YSYEKL. This CDR3 has 14 amino acids. V was pared by 3 bases and J by 1 base, with 9 bases between. The CDR3 coding sequence is TGCGCCAGCAGCCATTCTCAGGTCCAAGAGACCCAGTACTTC. It is translated as CASSHSQVQETQYF.

V usage is TRBV5-6 and J usage is TRBJ1-2; D perhaps matches TRBD1 (5 bases). CDR1 and CDR2 (germline): SGHDT, YYEEEE. This CDR3 is 13 amino acids long. Deletions cut 2 bases from V and 6 bases from J, with 11 bases between. The CDR3 DNA sequence: TGTGCCAGCAGCTTCGGGACTCGGAATGGCTACACCTTC. Its protein is CASSFGTRNGYTF. The full variable domain, with the rest looked up from reference TRBV5-6 and TRBJ1-2, is DAGVTQSPTHLIKTRGQQVTLRCSPKSGHDTVSWYQQALGQGPQFIFQYYEEEERQRGNFPDRFSGHQFPNYSSELNVNALLLGDSALYLCASSFGTRNGYTFGSGTRLTVV.

This clone was detected only once. The rearrangement uses TRBV19 and TRBJ2-1; 8 bases are a match to TRBD2. The CDR3 loop spans 15 amino acids. Germline values: CDR1 LNHDA, CDR2 SQIVND (reference sequence). With 1 base clipped from V and 4 bases from J, the junction kept 3 bases outside the gene matches. In nucleotides, the CDR3 is TGTGCCAGTAGTATAGGTAGCGGGGTATACAATGAGCAGTTCTTC. This translates into CASSIGSGVYNEQFF.

This clone was recorded once. V gene TRBV6-2 or TRBV6-3 combines with J gene TRBJ2-2; no clear D gene. CDR1 is MNHEY and CDR2 is SVGEGT in the germline V gene. The CDR3 totals 14 residues. V lost 2 bases to trimming and J lost 6 bases, with 10 bases between them. CDR3 protein: CASSYTSLAGELFF. The CDR3 DNA follows: TGTGCCAGCAGTTACACGTCTTTAGCCGGGGAGCTGTTTTTT.

Turning to this clone: Other DNA sequences in this specimen translate into the identical CDR3. The chain is built from TRBV12-3 or TRBV12-4 and TRBJ1-1; D uncertain. The CDR3 is made up of 12 amino acids. Trimming left V 5 bases short and J 1 base short, with 5 bases between. The chain's CDR3 is CASSPGNTEAFF. In DNA, the CDR3 is TGTGCCAGCAGTCCAGGGAACACTGAAGCTTTCTTT.

This sequence joins TRBV5-1 and TRBJ2-7; 8 bases map to TRBD1. This CDR3 is built from 13 residues. Trimming at V came to 5 bases and at J to 4 bases, leaving 5 bases not matched to a gene. Germline V lookup: CDR1 SGHRS, CDR2 YFSETQ. The CDR3 region has the DNA TGCGCCAGCAGACCAGGACAGGGTTACGAGCAGTACTTC. As protein: CASRPGQGYEQYF.

This sequence joins TRBV6-5 and TRBJ2-7, with D possibly being TRBD2 (6 bases). The V end lost 6 bases, the J end lost 12 bases, and 12 bases lay between the germline ends. Germline lookup yields CDR1 MNHEY and CDR2 SVGAGI. The CDR3 is made up of 10 amino acids. Here the CDR3 DNA reads TGTGCCAGCAGAAGGGACTCTCCGTACTTC. Its translation: CASRRDSPYF.

This clone was observed a few times. Here the CDR3 reads CASSQGQNHVENAFF. The CDR3 nucleotides are TGTGCCAGTAGTCAGGGACAGAACCACGTGGAAAATGCTTTCTTT. The chain joins TRBV19 to TRBJ1-1, with 7 bases matching TRBD1. V dropped 5 bases and J dropped 11; count of bases not matched to a gene: 17. Looked up from germline, CDR1 is LNHDA and CDR2 is SQIVND (reference sequence). This CDR3 spans 15 amino acids.

The CDR3 DNA reads as TGTGCCAGCAGCCAAGAGAAGGGGGTCCACAATGAGCAGTTCTTC. It encodes CASSQEKGVHNEQFF. The J gene is TRBJ2-1, the V gene TRBV3-1 (or the pseudogene TRBV3-2); D is perhaps TRBD1 (6 bases). The germline V gene has CDR1 LGHDT and CDR2 YNNKEL (reference sequence). V lost 0 bases, J lost 5 bases, and 11 bases lay in between. The CDR3 loop spans 15 amino acids.